This is a list of T cell receptor beta chains from one sample in a study of OX40 agonist ivuxolimab in advanced cancers. Here immunoSEQ multiplex PCR was the method, and the copy in TCRdb shows in-frame clones only, minus some. The sample has some 30,000 clones; about 93% are singletons. The specimen was CD4+ or CD8+ T cells sorted from blood, collected in a trial of the OX40 agonist ivuxolimab. These receptors all come from an adult with an advanced solid tumor such as melanoma, head and neck, liver or kidney cancer. The CDR3 runs from the conserved cysteine through the conserved F or W. D genes are given only for firm matches. The listing skips clone size in some rows; elsewhere it reads once, few, many or a size class.

TRBV7-1	-	-	TRBJ2-7	CASSLAPAYEQYF	TGTGCCAGCAGCTTAGCCCCTGCCTACGAGCAGTACTTC
TRBV7-9	TRBD2	once	TRBJ2-3	CASSNSGRASTDTQYF	TGTGCCAGCAGCAATAGCGGGAGGGCTTCCACAGATACGCAGTATTTT
TRBV10-3	-	-	TRBJ1-2	CAIGQAANYGYTF	TGTGCCATCGGACAAGCCGCTAACTATGGCTACACCTTC
TRBV5-4	TRBD1	-	TRBJ2-3	CASSLYRGGTDTQYF	TGTGCCAGCAGCTTGTACAGGGGAGGCACAGATACGCAGTATTTT
TRBV5-8	TRBD1	-	TRBJ2-7	CASSQGTGSYEQYF	TGTGCCAGCAGTCAAGGGACAGGGTCCTACGAGCAGTACTTC
TRBV6-1	-	-	TRBJ1-3	CASSEAQGSGNTIYF	TGTGCCAGCAGTGAAGCTCAGGGGTCTGGAAACACCATATATTTT
TRBV30	-	-	TRBJ1-3	CAWSVLGSIRNTIYF	TGTGCCTGGAGTGTATTGGGCAGCATTAGAAACACCATATATTTT
TRBV4-2	-	once	TRBJ2-2	CASSQLWSGDTGELFF	TGTGCCAGCAGCCAACTTTGGTCCGGGGACACCGGGGAGCTGTTTTTT
TRBV12-5	-	-	TRBJ2-3	CASGQTDTQYF	TGTGCTAGTGGCCAAACAGATACGCAGTATTTT
TRBV4-1	-	-	TRBJ1-2	CASSQESFINYGYTF	TGCGCCAGCAGCCAAGAATCTTTCATTAACTATGGCTACACCTTC
TRBV4-1	-	-	TRBJ1-2	CASSQVGSAVGFLF	TGCGCCAGCAGCCAAGTAGGAAGTGCGGTAGGCTTCCTATTC
TRBV6-5	TRBD1	-	TRBJ1-1	CASSYSRQGGTEAFF	TGTGCCAGCAGTTACTCACGACAGGGAGGCACTGAAGCTTTCTTT
TRBV19	TRBD1	-	TRBJ2-1	CASTTIGTGDNEQFF	TGTGCCAGTACCACAATAGGGACAGGGGACAATGAGCAGTTCTTC
TRBV27	TRBD1	-	TRBJ2-3	CASSTNLDRDPDTQYF	TGTGCCAGCAGTACCAACCTCGACAGGGACCCAGATACGCAGTATTTT
TRBV19	TRBD1	once	TRBJ2-3	CASSTRTGGTDTQYF	TGTGCCAGTAGTACCCGGACAGGGGGGACAGATACGCAGTATTTT
TRBV19	TRBD1	-	TRBJ2-3	CASSFGQGRGTDTQYF	TGTGCCAGTAGTTTCGGACAGGGACGCGGCACAGATACGCAGTATTTT
TRBV6-5	TRBD2	-	TRBJ2-7	CASSLSGGAYEQYF	TGTGCCAGCAGCCTTAGCGGGGGGGCCTACGAGCAGTACTTC
TRBV29-1	TRBD2	-	TRBJ2-1	CSVGGLAGNSYNEQFF	TGCAGCGTTGGTGGACTAGCGGGAAACTCCTACAATGAGCAGTTCTTC
TRBV27	-	-	TRBJ2-3	CASSPTGAPRGDTQYF	TGTGCCAGCAGTCCAACGGGGGCGCCGAGGGGAGATACGCAGTATTTT
TRBV6-1	-	-	TRBJ1-5	CASSELGQLFNQPQHF	TGTGCCAGCAGTGAACTTGGACAGTTATTCAATCAGCCCCAGCATTTT
TRBV19	-	-	TRBJ2-7	CASSMGSNYEQYF	TGTGCCAGTAGTATGGGTTCCAACTACGAGCAGTACTTC
TRBV19	-	once	TRBJ1-6	CASLSRVDNSPLHF	TGTGCCAGTCTGTCCAGGGTGGATAATTCACCCCTCCACTTT
TRBV19	TRBD1	few	TRBJ1-5	CASKKTGGNQPQHF	TGTGCCAGTAAAAAGACAGGGGGTAATCAGCCCCAGCATTTT
TRBV4-1	-	-	TRBJ1-2	CASSQEGQPGPGGYGYTF	TGCGCCAGCAGCCAAGAGGGCCAGCCAGGACCAGGAGGCTATGGCTACACCTTC
TRBV5-1	TRBD1	-	TRBJ2-1	CASSADRASYNEQFF	TGCGCCAGCAGCGCGGACAGGGCCTCCTACAATGAGCAGTTCTTC
TRBV6-5	-	-	TRBJ2-1	CASSYEAVSYNEQFF	TGTGCCAGCAGTTACGAGGCGGTCTCCTACAATGAGCAGTTCTTC
TRBV6-5	TRBD1	-	TRBJ1-1	CASTEEGAGTEAFF	TGTGCCAGCACCGAAGAGGGGGCGGGCACTGAAGCTTTCTTT
TRBV19	TRBD1	-	TRBJ2-6	CASSIGQGNSGANVLTF	TGTGCCAGTAGTATCGGACAGGGGAACTCTGGGGCCAACGTCCTGACTTTC
TRBV13	TRBD1	-	TRBJ2-7	CASSSRDSSAYEQYF	TGTGCCAGCAGCTCACGGGACAGCTCTGCTTACGAGCAGTACTTC
TRBV6-5	-	-	TRBJ2-1	CASSLSEGYNEQFF	TGTGCCAGCAGTTTATCAGAAGGGTATAATGAGCAGTTCTTC
TRBV11-2	-	-	TRBJ2-5	CASSLEASVQETQYF	TGTGCCAGCAGCTTAGAGGCGTCAGTCCAAGAGACCCAGTACTTC
TRBV4-1	TRBD1	-	TRBJ2-7	CASSQVATGIYEQYF	TGCGCCAGCAGCCAAGTCGCGACAGGGATCTACGAGCAGTACTTC
TRBV27	-	-	TRBJ1-6	CASSLSVLRASSYNSPLHF	TGTGCCAGCAGTTTATCAGTGCTTCGAGCGAGCTCCTATAATTCACCCCTCCACTTT
TRBV6-1	TRBD1	-	TRBJ2-7	CASSFYRGSYEQYF	TGTGCCAGCAGTTTCTACAGGGGTTCCTACGAGCAGTACTTC
TRBV7-9	TRBD1	medium-sized	TRBJ1-2	CASSSGTGIYGYTF	TGTGCCAGCAGCTCCGGGACAGGGATCTATGGCTACACCTTC
TRBV6-1	TRBD2	-	TRBJ2-3	CASRGLAGGPDTQYF	TGTGCCAGCAGGGGACTAGCGGGGGGCCCGGATACGCAGTATTTT
TRBV9	-	-	TRBJ1-1	CASSTFKGEDTEAFF	TGTGCCAGCAGCACCTTTAAGGGCGAGGACACTGAAGCTTTCTTT
TRBV7-9	TRBD1	-	TRBJ1-6	CASSLSWQGGRSPLHF	TGTGCCAGCAGCTTAAGTTGGCAGGGGGGCCGCTCACCCCTCCACTTT
TRBV6-1	-	-	TRBJ2-7	CASSYQGFYEQYF	TGTGCCAGCAGTTATCAGGGTTTCTACGAGCAGTACTTC
TRBV7-8	-	few	TRBJ2-2	CASSLTDGGDTGELFF	TGTGCCAGCAGCTTAACGGACGGGGGTGACACCGGGGAGCTGTTTTTT
TRBV7-3	-	-	TRBJ2-4	CASSSATENIQYF	TGTGCCAGCAGCTCCGCGACAGAAAACATTCAGTACTTC
TRBV4-1	-	-	TRBJ1-5	CASSQTGNQPQHF	TGCGCCAGCAGCCAAACAGGGAATCAGCCCCAGCATTTT
TRBV28	-	-	TRBJ2-7	CASSQQGRRDYEQYF	TGTGCCAGCAGTCAACAGGGACGGCGGGACTACGAGCAGTACTTC
TRBV25-1	-	-	TRBJ2-5	CASRGPAGLGIYETQYF	TGTGCCAGCAGGGGACCAGCAGGCCTTGGGATTTATGAGACCCAGTACTTC
TRBV4-2	-	-	TRBJ1-4	CASSPEADIFGEKLFF	TGTGCCAGCAGCCCAGAGGCGGACATTTTCGGTGAAAAACTGTTTTTT
TRBV11-1	TRBD1	-	TRBJ2-7	CASSLGSTGAEQYF	TGTGCCAGCAGCTTAGGATCGACAGGGGCCGAGCAGTACTTC
TRBV19	TRBD1	-	TRBJ2-3	CASSISRGLAADTQYF	TGTGCCAGTAGTATCTCCAGGGGGCTTGCCGCAGATACGCAGTATTTT
TRBV2	-	-	TRBJ2-2	CASSGLGATGELFF	TGTGCCAGCAGTGGACTAGGGGCCACCGGGGAGCTGTTTTTT
TRBV4-1	-	-	TRBJ1-1	CASSHPPRWESSEAFF	TGCGCCAGCAGCCACCCCCCCCGCTGGGAATCCTCTGAAGCTTTCTTT
TRBV6-5	TRBD1	once	TRBJ1-2	CASSYSTGGALGGYTF	TGTGCCAGCAGTTACAGTACAGGGGGCGCGTTGGGTGGCTACACCTTC